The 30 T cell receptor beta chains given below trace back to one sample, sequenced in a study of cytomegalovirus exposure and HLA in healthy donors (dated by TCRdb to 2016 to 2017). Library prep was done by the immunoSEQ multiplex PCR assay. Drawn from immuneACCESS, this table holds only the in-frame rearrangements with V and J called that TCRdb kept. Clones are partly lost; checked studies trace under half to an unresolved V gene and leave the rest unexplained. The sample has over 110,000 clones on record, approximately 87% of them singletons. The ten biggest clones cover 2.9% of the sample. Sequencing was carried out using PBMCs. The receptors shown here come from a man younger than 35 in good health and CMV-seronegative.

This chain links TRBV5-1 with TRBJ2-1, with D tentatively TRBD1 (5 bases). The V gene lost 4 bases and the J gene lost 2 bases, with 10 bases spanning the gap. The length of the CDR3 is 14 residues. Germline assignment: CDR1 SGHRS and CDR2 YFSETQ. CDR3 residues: CASSLQGAYNEQFF. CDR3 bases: TGCGCCAGCAGCCTGCAGGGTGCCTACAATGAGCAGTTCTTC.

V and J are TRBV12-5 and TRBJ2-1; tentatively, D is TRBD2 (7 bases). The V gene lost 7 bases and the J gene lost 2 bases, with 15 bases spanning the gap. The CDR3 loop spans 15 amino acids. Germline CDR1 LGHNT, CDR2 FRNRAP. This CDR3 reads CASEQKGGAYNEQFF. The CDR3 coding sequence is TGTGCTAGTGAACAGAAGGGGGGGGCCTACAATGAGCAGTTCTTC.

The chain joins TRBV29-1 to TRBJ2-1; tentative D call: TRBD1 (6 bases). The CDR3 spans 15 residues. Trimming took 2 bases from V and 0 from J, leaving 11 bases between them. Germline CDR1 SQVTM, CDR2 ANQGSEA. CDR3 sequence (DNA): TGCAGCGTTGAACGCCAGGGGAGCTCCTACAATGAGCAGTTCTTC. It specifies CSVERQGSSYNEQFF.

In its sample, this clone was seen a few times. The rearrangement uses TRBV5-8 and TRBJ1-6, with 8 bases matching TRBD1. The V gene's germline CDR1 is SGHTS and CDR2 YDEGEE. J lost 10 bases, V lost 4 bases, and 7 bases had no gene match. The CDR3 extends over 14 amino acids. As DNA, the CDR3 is TGTGCCAGCAGCGCCGGACAGGGAAGCTCACCCCTCCACTTT. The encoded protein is CASSAGQGSSPLHF.

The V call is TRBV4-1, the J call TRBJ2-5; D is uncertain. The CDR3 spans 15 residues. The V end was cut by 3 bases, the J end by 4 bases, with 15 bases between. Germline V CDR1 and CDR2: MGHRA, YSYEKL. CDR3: CASSQDTRPGETQYF. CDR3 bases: TGCGCCAGCAGCCAGGATACACGGCCGGGAGAGACCCAGTACTTC.

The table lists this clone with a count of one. CDR3 sequence (DNA): TGTGCCAGTACTCTCGGGACAGGGGGCTACGAGCAGTACTTC. Residues: CASTLGTGGYEQYF. The genes are TRBV19 and TRBJ2-7; 11 nucleotides align to TRBD1. The V and J ends lost 7 bases and 3 bases, in that order; junction bases with no gene match: 5. The CDR3 has 14 amino acids. CDR1 and CDR2 (germline): LNHDA, SQIVND (reference sequence).

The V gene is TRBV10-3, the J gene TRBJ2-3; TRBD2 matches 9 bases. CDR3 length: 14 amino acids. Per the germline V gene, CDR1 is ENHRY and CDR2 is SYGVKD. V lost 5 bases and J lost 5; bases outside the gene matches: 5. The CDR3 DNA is TGTGCCATCAGTCGCGGGGGGGGGCAAGATACGCAGTATTTT. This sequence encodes CAISRGGGQDTQYF.

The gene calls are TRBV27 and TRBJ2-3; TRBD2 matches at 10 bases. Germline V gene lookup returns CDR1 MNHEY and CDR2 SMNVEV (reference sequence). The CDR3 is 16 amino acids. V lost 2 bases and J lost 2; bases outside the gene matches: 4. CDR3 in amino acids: CASSLQRGGLTDTQYF. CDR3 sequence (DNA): TGTGCCAGCAGTTTACAGCGGGGGGGCCTCACAGATACGCAGTATTTT.

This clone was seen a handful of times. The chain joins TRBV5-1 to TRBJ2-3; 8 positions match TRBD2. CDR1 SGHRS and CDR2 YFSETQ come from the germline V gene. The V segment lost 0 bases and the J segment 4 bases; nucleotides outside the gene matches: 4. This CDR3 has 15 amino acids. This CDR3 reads CASSLALAGADTQYF. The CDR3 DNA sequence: TGCGCCAGCAGCTTGGCGCTAGCGGGCGCAGATACGCAGTATTTT. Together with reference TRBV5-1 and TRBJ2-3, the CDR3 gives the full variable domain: KAGVTQTPRYLIKTRGQQVTLSCSPISGHRSVSWYQQTPGQGLQFLFEYFSETQRNKGNFPGRFSGRQFSNSRSEMNVSTLELGDSALYLCASSLALAGADTQYFGPGTRLTVL.

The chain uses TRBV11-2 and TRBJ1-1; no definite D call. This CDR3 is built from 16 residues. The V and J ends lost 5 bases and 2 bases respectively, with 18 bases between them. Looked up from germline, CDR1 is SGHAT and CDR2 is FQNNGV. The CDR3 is CASSAEFGGSNTEAFF. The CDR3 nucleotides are TGTGCCAGCAGCGCAGAGTTCGGCGGCTCTAACACTGAAGCTTTCTTT.

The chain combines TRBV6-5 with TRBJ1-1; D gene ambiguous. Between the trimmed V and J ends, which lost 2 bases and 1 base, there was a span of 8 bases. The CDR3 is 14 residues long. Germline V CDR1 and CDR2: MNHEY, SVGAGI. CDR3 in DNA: TGTGCCAGCAGTTACGCTGAGGGGAACACTGAAGCTTTCTTT. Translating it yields CASSYAEGNTEAFF.

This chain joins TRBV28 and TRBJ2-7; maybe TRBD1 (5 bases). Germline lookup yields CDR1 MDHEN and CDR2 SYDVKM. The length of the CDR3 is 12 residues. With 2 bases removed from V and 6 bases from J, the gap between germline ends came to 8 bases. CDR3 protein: CASSLTGGEQYF. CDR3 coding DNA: TGTGCCAGCAGTTTAACAGGCGGCGAGCAGTACTTC.

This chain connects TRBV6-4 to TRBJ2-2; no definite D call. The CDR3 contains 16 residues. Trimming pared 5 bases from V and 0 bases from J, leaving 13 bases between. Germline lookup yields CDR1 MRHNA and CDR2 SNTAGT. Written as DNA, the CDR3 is TGTGCCAGCAGTCCGGTATTCAAAGCGAACACCGGGGAGCTGTTTTTT. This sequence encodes CASSPVFKANTGELFF.

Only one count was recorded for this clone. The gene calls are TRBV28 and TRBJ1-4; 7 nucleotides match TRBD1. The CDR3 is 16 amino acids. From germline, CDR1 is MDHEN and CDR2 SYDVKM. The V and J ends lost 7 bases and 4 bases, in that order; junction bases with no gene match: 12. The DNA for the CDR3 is TGTGCCAGCAACCTAGGGGCAGGGACAGTTAATGAAAAACTGTTTTTT. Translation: CASNLGAGTVNEKLFF. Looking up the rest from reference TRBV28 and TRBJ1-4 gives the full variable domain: DVKVTQSSRYLVKRTGEKVFLECVQDMDHENMFWYRQDPGLGLRLIYFSYDVKMKEKGDIPEGYSVSREKKERFSLILESASTNQTSMYLCASNLGAGTVNEKLFFGSGTQLSVL.

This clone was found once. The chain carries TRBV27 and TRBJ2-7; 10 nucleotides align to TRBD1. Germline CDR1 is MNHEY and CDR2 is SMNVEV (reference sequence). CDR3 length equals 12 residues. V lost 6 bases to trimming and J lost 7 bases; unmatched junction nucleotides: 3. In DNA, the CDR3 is TGTGCCAGCAGCGACAGGGGGCGGGAGCAGTACTTC. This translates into CASSDRGREQYF.

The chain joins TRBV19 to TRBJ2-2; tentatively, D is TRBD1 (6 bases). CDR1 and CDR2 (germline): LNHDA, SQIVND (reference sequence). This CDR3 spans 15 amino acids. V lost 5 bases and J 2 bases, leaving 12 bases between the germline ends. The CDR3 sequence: CASSPGTHNTGELFF. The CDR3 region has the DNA TGTGCCAGTAGTCCCGGGACACATAACACCGGGGAGCTGTTTTTT.

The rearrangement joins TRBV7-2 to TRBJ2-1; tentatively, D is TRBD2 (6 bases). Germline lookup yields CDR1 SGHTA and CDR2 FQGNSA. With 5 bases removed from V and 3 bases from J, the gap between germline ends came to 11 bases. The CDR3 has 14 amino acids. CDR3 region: CASSLGTYYNEQFF. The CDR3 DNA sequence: TGTGCCAGCAGCCTCGGGACTTACTACAATGAGCAGTTCTTC.

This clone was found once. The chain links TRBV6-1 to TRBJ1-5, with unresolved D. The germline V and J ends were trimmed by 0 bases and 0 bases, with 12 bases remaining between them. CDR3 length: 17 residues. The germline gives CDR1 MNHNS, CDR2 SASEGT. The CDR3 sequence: CASSEAVNKYSNQPQHF. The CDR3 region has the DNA TGTGCCAGCAGTGAAGCGGTGAACAAGTATAGCAATCAGCCCCAGCATTTT.

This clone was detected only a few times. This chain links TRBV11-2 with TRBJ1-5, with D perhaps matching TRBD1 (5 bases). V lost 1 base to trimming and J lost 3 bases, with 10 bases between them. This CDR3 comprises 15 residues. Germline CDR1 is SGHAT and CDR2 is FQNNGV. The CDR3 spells CASSLGGGTNQPQHF. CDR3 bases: TGTGCCAGCAGCTTAGGGGGGGGGACCAATCAGCCCCAGCATTTT.

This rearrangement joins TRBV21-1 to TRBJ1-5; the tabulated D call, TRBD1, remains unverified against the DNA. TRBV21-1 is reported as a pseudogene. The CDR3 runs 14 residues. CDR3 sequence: CASTPLDRLEPQHF. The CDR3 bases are TGTGCCAGCACCCCGCTCGACAGGCTGGAGCCCCAGCATTTT.

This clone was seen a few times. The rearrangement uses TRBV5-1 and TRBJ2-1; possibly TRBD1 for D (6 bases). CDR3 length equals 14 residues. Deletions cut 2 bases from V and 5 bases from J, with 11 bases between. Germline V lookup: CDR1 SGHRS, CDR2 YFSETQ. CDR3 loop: CASSLQGDHNEQFF. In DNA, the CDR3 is TGCGCCAGCAGCTTACAGGGTGACCACAATGAGCAGTTCTTC.

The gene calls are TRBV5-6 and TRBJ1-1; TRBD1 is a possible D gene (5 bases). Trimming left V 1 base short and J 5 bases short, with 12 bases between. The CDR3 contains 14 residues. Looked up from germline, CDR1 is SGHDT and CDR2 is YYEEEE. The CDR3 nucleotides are TGTGCCAGCAGCTTGTCAGGGAGGGATACTGAAGCTTTCTTT. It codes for CASSLSGRDTEAFF.

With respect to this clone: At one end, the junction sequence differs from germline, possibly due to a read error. The CDR3, as DNA: TGTGCCAGTAGTTTCGATAGCGGGAGGGCCTATAATGAGCAGTTCTTC. Its protein product is CASSFDSGRAYNEQFF. The chain combines TRBV19 with TRBJ2-1; the match to TRBD2 covers 11 bases. The CDR3 is 16 residues long. CDR1 LNHDA and CDR2 SQIVND come from the germline V gene (reference sequence). Variable domain in full (rest from reference TRBV19 and TRBJ2-1): DGGITQSPKYLFRKEGQNVTLSCEQNLNHDAMYWYRQDPGQGLRLIYYSQIVNDFQKGDIAEGYSVSREKKESFPLTVTSAQKNPTAFYLCASSFDSGRAYNEQFFGPGTRLTVL.

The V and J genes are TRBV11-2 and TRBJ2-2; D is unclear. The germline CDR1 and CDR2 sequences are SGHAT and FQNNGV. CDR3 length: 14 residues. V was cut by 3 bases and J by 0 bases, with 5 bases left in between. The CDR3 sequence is CASSFSTNTGELFF. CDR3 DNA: TGTGCCAGCAGCTTTTCTACGAACACCGGGGAGCTGTTTTTT.

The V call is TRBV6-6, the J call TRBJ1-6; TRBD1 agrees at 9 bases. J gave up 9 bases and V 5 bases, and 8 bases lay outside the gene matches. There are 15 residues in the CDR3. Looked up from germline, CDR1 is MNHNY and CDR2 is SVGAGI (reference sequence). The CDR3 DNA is TGTGCCAGCAGTGGAGCAGGGACAGGGAGTTCACCCCTCCACTTT. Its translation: CASSGAGTGSSPLHF.

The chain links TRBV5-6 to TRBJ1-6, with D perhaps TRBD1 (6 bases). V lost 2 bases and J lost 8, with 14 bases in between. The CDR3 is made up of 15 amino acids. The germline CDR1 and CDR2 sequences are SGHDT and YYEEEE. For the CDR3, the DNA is TGTGCCAGCAGCTTTGCAGGGGCAAGTCATTCACCCCTCCACTTT. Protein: CASSFAGASHSPLHF.

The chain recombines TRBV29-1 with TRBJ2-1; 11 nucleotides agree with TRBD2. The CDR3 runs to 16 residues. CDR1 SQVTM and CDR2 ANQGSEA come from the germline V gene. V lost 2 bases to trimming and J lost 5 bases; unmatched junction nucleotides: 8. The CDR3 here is CSVEYTSGRSHNEQFF. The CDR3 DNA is TGCAGCGTTGAATATACTAGCGGGAGATCCCACAATGAGCAGTTCTTC.

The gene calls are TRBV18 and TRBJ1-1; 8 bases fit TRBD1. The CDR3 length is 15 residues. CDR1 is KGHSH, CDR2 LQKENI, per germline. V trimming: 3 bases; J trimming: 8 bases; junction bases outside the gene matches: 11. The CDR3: CASSPVGQGDAEAFF. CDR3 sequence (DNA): TGTGCCAGCTCACCGGTTGGACAGGGAGATGCCGAAGCTTTCTTT.

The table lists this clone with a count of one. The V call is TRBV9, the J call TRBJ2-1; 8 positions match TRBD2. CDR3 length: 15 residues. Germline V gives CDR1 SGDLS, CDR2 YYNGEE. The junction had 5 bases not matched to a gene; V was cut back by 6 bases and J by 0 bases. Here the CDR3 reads CASTRGRSSYNEQFF. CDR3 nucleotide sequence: TGTGCCAGCACTCGCGGGAGGAGCTCCTACAATGAGCAGTTCTTC.

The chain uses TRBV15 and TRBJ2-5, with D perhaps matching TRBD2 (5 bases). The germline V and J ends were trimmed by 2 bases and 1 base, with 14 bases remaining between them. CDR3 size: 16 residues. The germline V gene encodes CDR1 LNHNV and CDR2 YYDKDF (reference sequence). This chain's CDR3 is CATSRTPGAGQETQYF. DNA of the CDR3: TGTGCCACCAGCAGAACCCCCGGCGCGGGCCAAGAGACCCAGTACTTC. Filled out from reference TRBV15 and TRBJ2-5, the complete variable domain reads DAMVIQNPRYQVTQFGKPVTLSCSQTLNHNVMYWYQQKSSQAPKLLFHYYDKDFNNEADTPDNFQSRRPNTSFCFLDIRSPGLGDTAMYLCATSRTPGAGQETQYFGPGTRLLVL.